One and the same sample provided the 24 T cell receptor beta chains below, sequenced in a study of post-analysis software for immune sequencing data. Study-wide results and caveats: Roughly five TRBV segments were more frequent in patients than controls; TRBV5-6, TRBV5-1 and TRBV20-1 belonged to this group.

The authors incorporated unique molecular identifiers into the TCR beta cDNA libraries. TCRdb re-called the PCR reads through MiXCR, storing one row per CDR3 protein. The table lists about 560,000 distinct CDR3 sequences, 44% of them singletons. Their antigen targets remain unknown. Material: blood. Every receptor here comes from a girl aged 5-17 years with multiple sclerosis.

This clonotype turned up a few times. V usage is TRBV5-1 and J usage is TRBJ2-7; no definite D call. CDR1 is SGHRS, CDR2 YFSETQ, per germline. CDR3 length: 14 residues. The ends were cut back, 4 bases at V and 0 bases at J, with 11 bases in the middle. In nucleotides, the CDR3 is TGCGCCAGCAGCGTAGACTGGGGCTCCTACGAGCAGTACTTC. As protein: CASSVDWGSYEQYF.

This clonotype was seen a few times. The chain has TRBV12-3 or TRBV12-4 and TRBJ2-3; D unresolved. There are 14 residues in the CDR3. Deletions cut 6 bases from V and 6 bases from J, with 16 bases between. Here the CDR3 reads CASSPSYLEDTQYF. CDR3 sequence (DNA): TGTGCCAGCAGCCCTTCCTACTTAGAGGATACGCAGTATTTT.

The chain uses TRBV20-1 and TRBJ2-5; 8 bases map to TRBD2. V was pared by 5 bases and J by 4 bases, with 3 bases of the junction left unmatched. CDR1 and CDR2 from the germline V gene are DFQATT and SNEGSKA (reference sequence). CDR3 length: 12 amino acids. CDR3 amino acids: CSAQRGGETQYF. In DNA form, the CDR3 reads TGCAGTGCTCAACGGGGGGGAGAGACCCAGTACTTC.

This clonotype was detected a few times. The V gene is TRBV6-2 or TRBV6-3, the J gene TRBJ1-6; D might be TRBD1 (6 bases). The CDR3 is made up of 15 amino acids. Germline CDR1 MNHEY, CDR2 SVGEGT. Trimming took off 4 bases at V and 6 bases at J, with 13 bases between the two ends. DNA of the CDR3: TGTGCCAGCAGTTTACCGGGACAACGTAATTCACCCCTCCACTTT. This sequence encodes CASSLPGQRNSPLHF.

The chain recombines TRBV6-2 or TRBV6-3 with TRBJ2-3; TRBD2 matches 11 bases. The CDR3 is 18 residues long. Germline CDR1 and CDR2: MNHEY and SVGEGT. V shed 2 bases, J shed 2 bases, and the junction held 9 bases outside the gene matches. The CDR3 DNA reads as TGTGCCAGCAGTTACGCCCCCGAGACTAGCGGGAACACAGATACGCAGTATTTT. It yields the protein CASSYAPETSGNTDTQYF.

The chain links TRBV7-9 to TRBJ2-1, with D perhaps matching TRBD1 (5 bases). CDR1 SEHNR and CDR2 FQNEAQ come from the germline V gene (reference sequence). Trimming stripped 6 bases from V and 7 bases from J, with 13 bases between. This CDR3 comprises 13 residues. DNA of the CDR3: TGTGCCAGCAGGCCTCCAGGGCCGAATGAGCAGTTCTTC. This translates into CASRPPGPNEQFF.

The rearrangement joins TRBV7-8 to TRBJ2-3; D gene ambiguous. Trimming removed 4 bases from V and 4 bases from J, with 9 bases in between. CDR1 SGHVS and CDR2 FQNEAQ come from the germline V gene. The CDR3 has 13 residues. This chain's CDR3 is CASSSYRADTQYF. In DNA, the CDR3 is TGTGCCAGCAGCTCATATAGGGCAGATACGCAGTATTTT.

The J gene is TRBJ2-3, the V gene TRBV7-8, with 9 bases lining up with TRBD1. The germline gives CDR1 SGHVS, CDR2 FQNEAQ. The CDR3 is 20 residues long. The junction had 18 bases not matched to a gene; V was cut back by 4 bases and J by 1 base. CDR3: CASSSIMGQGQRVGTDTQYF. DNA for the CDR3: TGTGCCAGCAGCTCAATAATGGGACAGGGACAAAGAGTTGGCACAGATACGCAGTATTTT.

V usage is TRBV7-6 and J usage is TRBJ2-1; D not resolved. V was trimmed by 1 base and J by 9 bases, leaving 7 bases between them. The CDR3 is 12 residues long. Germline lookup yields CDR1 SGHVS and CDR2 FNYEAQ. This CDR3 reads CASSLVYGEQFF. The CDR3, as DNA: TGTGCCAGCAGCTTAGTGTACGGTGAGCAGTTCTTC.

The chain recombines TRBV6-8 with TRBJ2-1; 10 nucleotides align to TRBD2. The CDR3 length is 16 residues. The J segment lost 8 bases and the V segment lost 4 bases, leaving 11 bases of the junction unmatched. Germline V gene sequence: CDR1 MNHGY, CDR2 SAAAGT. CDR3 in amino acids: CASSLMTSGHPHEQFF. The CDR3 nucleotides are TGTGCCAGCAGTTTGATGACTAGCGGGCACCCCCATGAGCAGTTCTTC.

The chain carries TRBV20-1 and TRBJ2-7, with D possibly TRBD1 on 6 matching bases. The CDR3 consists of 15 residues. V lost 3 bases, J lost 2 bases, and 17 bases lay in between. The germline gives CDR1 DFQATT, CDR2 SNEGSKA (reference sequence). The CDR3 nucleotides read TGCAGTGCTAGCCTCAACATGGGGACAACCTACGAGCAGTACTTC. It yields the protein CSASLNMGTTYEQYF.

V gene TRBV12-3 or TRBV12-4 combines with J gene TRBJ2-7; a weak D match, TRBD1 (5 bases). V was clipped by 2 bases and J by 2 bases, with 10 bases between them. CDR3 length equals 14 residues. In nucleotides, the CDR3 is TGTGCCAGCAGTTTAAGTCAGGGAACCTACGAGCAGTACTTC. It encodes CASSLSQGTYEQYF.

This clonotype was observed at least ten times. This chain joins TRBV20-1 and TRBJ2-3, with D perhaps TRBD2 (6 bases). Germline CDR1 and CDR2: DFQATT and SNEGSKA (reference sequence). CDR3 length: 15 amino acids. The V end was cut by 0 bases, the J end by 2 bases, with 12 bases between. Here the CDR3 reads CSARERRGITDTQYF. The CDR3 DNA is TGCAGTGCTAGAGAGCGACGGGGGATCACAGATACGCAGTATTTT.

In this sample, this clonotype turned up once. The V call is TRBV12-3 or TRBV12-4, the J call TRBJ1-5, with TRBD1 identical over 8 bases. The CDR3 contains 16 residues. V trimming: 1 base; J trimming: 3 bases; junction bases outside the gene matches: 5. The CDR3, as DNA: TGTGCCAGCAGTTTAGTGGGACAGGCTTTCAATCAGCCCCAGCATTTT. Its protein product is CASSLVGQAFNQPQHF.

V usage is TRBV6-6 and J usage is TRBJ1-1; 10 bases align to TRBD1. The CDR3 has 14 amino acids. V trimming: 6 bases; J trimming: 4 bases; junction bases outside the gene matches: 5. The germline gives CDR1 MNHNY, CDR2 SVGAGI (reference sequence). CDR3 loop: CASSGTGVGTEAFF. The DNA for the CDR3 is TGTGCCAGCAGCGGGACAGGGGTAGGCACTGAAGCTTTCTTT.

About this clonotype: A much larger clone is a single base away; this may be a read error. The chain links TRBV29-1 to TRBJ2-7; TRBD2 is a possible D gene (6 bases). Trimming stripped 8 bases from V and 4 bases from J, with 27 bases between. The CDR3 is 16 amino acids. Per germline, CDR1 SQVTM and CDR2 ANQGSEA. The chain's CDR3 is CSTRLTSLQRGYEQYF. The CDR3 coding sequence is TGCAGCACCCGACTAACTAGCCTCCAACGGGGGTACGAGCAGTACTTC.

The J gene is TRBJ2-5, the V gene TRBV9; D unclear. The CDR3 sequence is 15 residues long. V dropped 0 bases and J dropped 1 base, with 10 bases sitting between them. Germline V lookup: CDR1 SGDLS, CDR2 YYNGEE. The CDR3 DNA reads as TGTGCCAGCAGCGTAGTCGTCGGCGGCCAAGAGACCCAGTACTTC. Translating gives CASSVVVGGQETQYF. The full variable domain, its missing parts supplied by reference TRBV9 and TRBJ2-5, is DSGVTQTPKHLITATGQRVTLRCSPRSGDLSVYWYQQSLDQGLQFLIQYYNGEERAKGNILERFSAQQFPDLHSELNLSSLELGDSALYFCASSVVVGGQETQYFGPGTRLLVL.

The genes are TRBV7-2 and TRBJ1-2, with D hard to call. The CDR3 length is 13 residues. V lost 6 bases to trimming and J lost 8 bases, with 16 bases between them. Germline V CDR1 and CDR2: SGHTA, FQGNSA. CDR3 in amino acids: CASSSTVGRGYTF. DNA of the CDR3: TGTGCCAGCAGTTCTACAGTTGGAAGAGGCTACACCTTC.

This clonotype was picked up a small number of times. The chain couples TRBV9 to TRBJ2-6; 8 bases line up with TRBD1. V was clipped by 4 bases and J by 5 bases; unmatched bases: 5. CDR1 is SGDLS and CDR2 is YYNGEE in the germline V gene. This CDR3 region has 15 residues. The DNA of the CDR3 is TGTGCCAGCAGCCCAGGGACAGGCTGGGCCAACGTCCTGACTTTC. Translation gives CASSPGTGWANVLTF.

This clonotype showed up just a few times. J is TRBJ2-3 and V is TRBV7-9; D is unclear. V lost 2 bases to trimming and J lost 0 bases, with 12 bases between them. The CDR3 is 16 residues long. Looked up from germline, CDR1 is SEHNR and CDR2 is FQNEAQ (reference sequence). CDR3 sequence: CASSLITVTSTDTQYF. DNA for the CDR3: TGTGCCAGCAGCTTAATTACCGTAACTAGCACAGATACGCAGTATTTT. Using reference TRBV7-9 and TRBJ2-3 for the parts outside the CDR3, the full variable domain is DTGVSQNPRHKITKRGQNVTFRCDPISEHNRLYWYRQTLGQGPEFLTYFQNEAQLEKSRLLSDRFSAERPKGSFSTLEIQRTEQGDSAMYLCASSLITVTSTDTQYFGPGTRLTVL.

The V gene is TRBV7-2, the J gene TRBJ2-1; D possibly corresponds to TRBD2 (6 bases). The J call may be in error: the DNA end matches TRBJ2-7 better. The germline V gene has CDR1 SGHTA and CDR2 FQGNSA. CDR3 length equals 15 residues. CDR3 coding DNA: TGTGCCAGCAGCTTAGGACGGGGAGGCTACAATGAGCAGTACTTC. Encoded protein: CASSLGRGGYNEQYF.

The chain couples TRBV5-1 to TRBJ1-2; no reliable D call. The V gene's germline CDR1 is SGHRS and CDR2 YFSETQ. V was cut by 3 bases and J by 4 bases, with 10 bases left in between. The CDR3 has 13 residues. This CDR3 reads CASSSAGSYGYTF. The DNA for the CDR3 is TGCGCCAGCAGCTCGGCGGGGAGCTATGGCTACACCTTC.

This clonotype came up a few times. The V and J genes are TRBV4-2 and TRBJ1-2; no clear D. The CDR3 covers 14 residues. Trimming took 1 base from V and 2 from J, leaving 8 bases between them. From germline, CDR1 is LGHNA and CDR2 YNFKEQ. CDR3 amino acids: CASSQVLLNYGYTF. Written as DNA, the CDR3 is TGTGCCAGCAGCCAAGTGTTATTAAACTATGGCTACACCTTC.

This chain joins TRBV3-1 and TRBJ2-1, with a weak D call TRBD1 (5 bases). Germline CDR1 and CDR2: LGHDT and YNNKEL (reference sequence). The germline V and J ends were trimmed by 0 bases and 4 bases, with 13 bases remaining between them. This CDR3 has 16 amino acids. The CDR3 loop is CASSQEGLVVYNEQFF. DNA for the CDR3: TGTGCCAGCAGCCAAGAGGGGCTAGTGGTTTACAATGAGCAGTTCTTC.